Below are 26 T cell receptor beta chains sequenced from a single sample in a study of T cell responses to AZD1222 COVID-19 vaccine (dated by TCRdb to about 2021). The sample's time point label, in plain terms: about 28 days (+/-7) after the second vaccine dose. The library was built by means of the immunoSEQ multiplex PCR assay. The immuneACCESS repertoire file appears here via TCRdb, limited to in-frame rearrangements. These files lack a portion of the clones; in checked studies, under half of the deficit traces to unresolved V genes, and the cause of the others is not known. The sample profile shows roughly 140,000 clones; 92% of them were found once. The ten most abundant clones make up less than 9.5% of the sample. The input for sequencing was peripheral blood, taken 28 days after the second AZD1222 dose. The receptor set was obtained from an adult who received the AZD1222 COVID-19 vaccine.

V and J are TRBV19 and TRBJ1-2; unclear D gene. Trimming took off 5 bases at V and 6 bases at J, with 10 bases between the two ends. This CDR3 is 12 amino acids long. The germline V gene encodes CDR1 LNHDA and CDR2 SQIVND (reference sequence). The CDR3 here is CASSSYTDGYTF. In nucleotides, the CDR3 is TGTGCCAGTAGTTCCTACACCGATGGCTACACCTTC. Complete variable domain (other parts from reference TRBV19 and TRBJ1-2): DGGITQSPKYLFRKEGQNVTLSCEQNLNHDAMYWYRQDPGQGLRLIYYSQIVNDFQKGDIAEGYSVSREKKESFPLTVTSAQKNPTAFYLCASSSYTDGYTFGSGTRLTVV.

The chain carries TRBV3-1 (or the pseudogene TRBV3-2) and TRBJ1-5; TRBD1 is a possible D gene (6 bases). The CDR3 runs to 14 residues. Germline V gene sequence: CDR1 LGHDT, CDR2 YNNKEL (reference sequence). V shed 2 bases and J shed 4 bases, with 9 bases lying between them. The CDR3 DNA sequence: TGTGCCAGCAGCCAAAGGACAGAAAATCAGCCCCAGCATTTT. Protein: CASSQRTENQPQHF.

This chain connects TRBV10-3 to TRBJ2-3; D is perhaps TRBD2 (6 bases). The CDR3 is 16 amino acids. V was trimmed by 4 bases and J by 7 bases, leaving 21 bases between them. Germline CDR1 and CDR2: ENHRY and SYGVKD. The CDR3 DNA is TGTGCCATCAGTGCCCCGGCCGGACTATCCCCGAATACGCAGTATTTT. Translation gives CAISAPAGLSPNTQYF.

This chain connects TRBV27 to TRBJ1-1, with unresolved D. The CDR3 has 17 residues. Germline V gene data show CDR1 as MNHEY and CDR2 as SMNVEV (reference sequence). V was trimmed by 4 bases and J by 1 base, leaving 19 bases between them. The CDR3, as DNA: TGTGCCAGCAGTTACTCTGCGACGGCGACAAGGAACACTGAAGCTTTCTTT. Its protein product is CASSYSATATRNTEAFF.

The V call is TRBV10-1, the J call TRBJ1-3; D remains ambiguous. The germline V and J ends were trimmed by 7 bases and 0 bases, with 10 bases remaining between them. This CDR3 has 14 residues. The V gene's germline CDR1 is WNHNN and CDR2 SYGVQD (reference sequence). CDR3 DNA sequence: TGCGCCAGCAAAAAGTCTCCCTCTGGAAACACCATATATTTT. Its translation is CASKKSPSGNTIYF.

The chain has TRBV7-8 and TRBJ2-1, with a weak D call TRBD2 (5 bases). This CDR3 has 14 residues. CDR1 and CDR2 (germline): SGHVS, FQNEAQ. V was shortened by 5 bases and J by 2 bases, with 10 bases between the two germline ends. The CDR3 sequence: CASSAGIPYNEQFF. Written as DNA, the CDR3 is TGTGCCAGCAGCGCCGGGATTCCCTACAATGAGCAGTTCTTC.

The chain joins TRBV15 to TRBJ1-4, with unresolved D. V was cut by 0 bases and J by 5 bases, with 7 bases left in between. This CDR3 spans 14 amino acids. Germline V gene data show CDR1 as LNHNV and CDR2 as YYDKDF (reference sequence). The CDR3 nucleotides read TGTGCCACCAGCAGAGATGGGGTAAATGAAAAACTGTTTTTT. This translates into CATSRDGVNEKLFF.

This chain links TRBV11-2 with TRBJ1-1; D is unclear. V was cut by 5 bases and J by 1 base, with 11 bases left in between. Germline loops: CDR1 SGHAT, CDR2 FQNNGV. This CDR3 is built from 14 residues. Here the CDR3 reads CASSLQTPNTEAFF. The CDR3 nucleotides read TGTGCCAGCAGCCTCCAAACCCCGAACACTGAAGCTTTCTTT.

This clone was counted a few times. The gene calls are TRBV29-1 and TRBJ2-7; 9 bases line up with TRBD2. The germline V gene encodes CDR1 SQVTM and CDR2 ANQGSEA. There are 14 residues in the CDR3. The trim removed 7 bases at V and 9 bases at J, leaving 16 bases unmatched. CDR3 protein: CSGRSGGGGSAQYF. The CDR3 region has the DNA TGCAGCGGCCGTAGCGGGGGAGGCGGCAGTGCGCAGTACTTC.

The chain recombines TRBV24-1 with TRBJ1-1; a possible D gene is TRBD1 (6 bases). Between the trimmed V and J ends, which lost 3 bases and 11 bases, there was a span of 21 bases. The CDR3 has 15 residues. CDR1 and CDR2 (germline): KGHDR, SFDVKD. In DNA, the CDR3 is TGTGCCACCAGTGATAGTGGGGGGCGCCTGGCCAAGGCTTTCTTT. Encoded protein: CATSDSGGRLAKAFF.

CDR3 bases: TGCGCCAGCAGCCAAGATTTCATAACAGGGGATGTAGGCTACACCTTC. As protein: CASSQDFITGDVGYTF. The V call is TRBV4-3, the J call TRBJ1-2, with 7 bases identical to TRBD1. This CDR3 comprises 16 residues. Germline CDR1 reads LGHNA; CDR2 reads YSLEER. Trimming removed 0 bases from V and 8 bases from J; junction bases left unmatched: 12.

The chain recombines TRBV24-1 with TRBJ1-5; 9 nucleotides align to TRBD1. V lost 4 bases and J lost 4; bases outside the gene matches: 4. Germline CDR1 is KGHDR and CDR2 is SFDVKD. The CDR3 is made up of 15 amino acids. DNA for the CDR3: TGTGCCACCAGTGAGAGGACAGGGGTTAATCAGCCCCAGCATTTT. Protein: CATSERTGVNQPQHF.

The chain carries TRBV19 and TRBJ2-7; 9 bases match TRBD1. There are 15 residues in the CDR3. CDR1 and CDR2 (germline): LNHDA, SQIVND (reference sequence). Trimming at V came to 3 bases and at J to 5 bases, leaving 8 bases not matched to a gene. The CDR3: CASSMGGTGNDEQYF. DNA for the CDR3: TGTGCCAGTAGTATGGGGGGGACAGGGAACGACGAGCAGTACTTC.

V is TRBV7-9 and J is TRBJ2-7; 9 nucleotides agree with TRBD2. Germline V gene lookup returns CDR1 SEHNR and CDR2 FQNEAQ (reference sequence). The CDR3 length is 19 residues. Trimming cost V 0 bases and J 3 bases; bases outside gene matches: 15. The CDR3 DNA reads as TGTGCCAGCAGCTTAGCGACAGCGGGAGGCCCCACCACTCTCTACGAGCAGTACTTC. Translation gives CASSLATAGGPTTLYEQYF.

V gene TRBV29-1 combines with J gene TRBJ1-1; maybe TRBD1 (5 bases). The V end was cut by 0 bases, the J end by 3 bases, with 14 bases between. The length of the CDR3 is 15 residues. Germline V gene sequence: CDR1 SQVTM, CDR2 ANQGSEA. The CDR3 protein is CSVEEWGTVYTEAFF. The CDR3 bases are TGCAGCGTTGAAGAATGGGGGACGGTATACACTGAAGCTTTCTTT.

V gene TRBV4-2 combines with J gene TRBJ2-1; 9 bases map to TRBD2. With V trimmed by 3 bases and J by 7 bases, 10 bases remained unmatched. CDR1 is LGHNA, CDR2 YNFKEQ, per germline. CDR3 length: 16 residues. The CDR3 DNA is TGTGCCAGCAGCCAGGGGGCCGCGGGAGGGATAAATGAGCAGTTCTTC. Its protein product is CASSQGAAGGINEQFF.

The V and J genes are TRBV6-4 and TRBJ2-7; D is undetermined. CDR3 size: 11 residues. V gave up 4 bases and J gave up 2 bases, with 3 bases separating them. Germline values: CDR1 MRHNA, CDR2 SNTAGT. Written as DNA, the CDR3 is TGTGCCAGCAGTGCTACCTACGAGCAGTACTTC. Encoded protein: CASSATYEQYF.

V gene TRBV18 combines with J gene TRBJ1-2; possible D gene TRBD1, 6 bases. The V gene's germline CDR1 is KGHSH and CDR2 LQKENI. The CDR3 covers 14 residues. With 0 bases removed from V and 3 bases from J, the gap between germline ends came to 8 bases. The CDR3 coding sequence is TGTGCCAGCTCACCACCTGGGGGCGACTATGGCTACACCTTC. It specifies CASSPPGGDYGYTF.

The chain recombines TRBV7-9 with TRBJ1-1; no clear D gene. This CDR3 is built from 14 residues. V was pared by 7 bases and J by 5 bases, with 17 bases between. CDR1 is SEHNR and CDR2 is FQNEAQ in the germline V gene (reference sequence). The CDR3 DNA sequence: TGTGCCAGCACTAGATGGGGAAGAAAGACTGAAGCTTTCTTT. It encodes CASTRWGRKTEAFF.

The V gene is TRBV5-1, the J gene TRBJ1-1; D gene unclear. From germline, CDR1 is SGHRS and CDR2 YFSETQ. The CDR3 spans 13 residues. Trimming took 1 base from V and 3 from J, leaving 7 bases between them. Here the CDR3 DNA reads TGCGCCAGCAGCTTGCCCAGCCACACTGAAGCTTTCTTT. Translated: CASSLPSHTEAFF.

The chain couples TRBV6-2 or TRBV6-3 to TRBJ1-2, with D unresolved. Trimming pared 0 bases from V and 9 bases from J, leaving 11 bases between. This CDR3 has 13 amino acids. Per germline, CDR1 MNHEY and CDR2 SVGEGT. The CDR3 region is CASSYSIMGSYTF. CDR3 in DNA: TGTGCCAGCAGTTACTCGATAATGGGTAGCTACACCTTC.

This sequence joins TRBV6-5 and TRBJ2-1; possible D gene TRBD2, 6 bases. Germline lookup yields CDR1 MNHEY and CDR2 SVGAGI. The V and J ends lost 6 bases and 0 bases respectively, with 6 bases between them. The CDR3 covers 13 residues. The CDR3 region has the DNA TGTGCCAGCAGGACTAGCTCCTACAATGAGCAGTTCTTC. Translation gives CASRTSSYNEQFF.

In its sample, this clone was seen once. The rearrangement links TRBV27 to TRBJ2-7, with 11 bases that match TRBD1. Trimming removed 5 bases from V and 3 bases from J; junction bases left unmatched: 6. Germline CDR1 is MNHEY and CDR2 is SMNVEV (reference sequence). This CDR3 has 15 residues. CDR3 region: CASSAQGQGVYEQYV. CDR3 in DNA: TGTGCCAGCAGTGCCCAGGGACAGGGGGTCTACGAGCAGTACGTC.

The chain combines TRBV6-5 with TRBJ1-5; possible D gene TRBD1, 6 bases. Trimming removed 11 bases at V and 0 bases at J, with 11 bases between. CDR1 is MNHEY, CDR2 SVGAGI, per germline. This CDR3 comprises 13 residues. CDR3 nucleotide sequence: TGTGCCGCTAGGGGGGATAGCAATCAGCCCCAGCATTTT. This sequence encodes CAARGDSNQPQHF.

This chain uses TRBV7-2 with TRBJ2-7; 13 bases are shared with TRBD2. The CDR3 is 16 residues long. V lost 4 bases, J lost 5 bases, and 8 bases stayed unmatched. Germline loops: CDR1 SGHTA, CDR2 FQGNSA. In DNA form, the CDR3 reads TGTGCCAGCAGCTCCCCCGGACTAGCGGGAGTCAACGAGCAGTACTTC. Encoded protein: CASSSPGLAGVNEQYF.

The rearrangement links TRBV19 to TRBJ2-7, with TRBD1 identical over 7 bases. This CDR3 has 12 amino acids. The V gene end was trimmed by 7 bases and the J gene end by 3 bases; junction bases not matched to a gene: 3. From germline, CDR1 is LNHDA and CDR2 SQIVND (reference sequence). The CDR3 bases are TGTGCCAGTACAAGACAGGGCTACGAGCAGTACGTC. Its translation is CASTRQGYEQYV.